These 7 T cell receptor beta chains came from one sample sequenced in a study of blood T cells in healthy people across ages. Sample-barcoded 5' priming and a J-beta primer mix drove a second PCR of about 7 to 12 cycles. TCRdb re-analysed the 5' RACE reads in MiXCR, keeping a single row per CDR3 protein. The repertoire holds approximately 900,000 distinct CDR3 sequences, with 29% as singletons. This same sample was also taken into another study, of T cells of mothers and their children.

Sequenced sample: blood. The source of these receptors is a woman aged 40 to 50 in good health.

Details on this clonotype: Given a much more abundant clone one base away, this may be a read error. The rearrangement uses TRBV12-3 or TRBV12-4 and TRBJ2-1, with a possible D match to TRBD2 (6 bases). The CDR3 runs 15 residues. V was cut by 5 bases and J by 2 bases, with 13 bases left in between. This CDR3 is CASSPSRGTYNEQFF. CDR3 bases: TGTGCCAGCAGTCCTTCTCGGGGGACCTACAATGAGCAGTTCTTC.

Of note for this clonotype: A read error may be the cause here, since a much bigger clone is one base away. This chain joins TRBV6-4 and TRBJ2-2, with TRBD1 matching over 8 bases. In germline, CDR1 is MRHNA, CDR2 SNTAGT. The CDR3 runs 15 residues. As DNA, the CDR3 is TGTGCCAACAGTGACTCGACAGGGGACACCGGGGAGCTGTTTTTT. Translation gives CANSDSTGDTGELFF.

CDR3 sequence: CASSSGGAGDTQYF. The CDR3 region has the DNA TGTGCCAGCAGCTCCGGGGGGGCGGGAGATACGCAGTATTTT. The chain combines TRBV11-2 with TRBJ2-3, with TRBD2 matching over 8 bases. V shed 4 bases and J 5 bases; nucleotides not matched to a gene: 5. This CDR3 spans 14 amino acids. Germline V gene lookup returns CDR1 SGHAT and CDR2 FQNNGV.

The chain joins TRBV9 to TRBJ2-4, with D perhaps assigned TRBD1 or TRBD2 (5 bases each). V was cut by 0 bases and J by 13 bases, with 17 bases left in between. Germline assignment: CDR1 SGDLS and CDR2 YYNGEE. The CDR3 consists of 14 residues. Here the CDR3 reads CASSVGDLLGEQYF. The CDR3 DNA follows: TGTGCCAGCAGCGTAGGGGACCTCCTCGGGGAGCAGTACTTC.

The CDR3 spells CASTVRAQTGYTF. The CDR3 region has the DNA TGTGCCAGCACCGTAAGGGCGCAGACTGGCTACACCTTC. The rearrangement links TRBV28 to TRBJ1-2, with D unclear. Germline CDR1 MDHEN, CDR2 SYDVKM. V lost 7 bases, J lost 7 bases, and 16 bases lay in between. The CDR3 runs to 13 residues.

Written as DNA, the CDR3 is TGTGCCAGCAGTTTGTCTCGCAGGGGCATATCAACTAATGAAAAACTGTTTTTT. It yields the protein CASSLSRRGISTNEKLFF. The chain joins TRBV27 to TRBJ1-4; a possible D gene is TRBD1 (6 bases). Trimming took 3 bases from V and 0 from J, leaving 17 bases between them. The germline V gene has CDR1 MNHEY and CDR2 SMNVEV (reference sequence). The CDR3 contains 18 residues. The full variable domain, in which reference TRBV27 and TRBJ1-4 provide the parts outside the CDR3, is EAQVTQNPRYLITVTGKKLTVTCSQNMNHEYMSWYRQDPGLGLRQIYYSMNVEVTDKGDVPEGYKVSRKEKRNFPLILESPSPNQTSLYFCASSLSRRGISTNEKLFFGSGTQLSVL.

This clonotype has only a few counts. The J gene is TRBJ2-3, the V gene TRBV30, with 11 bases identical to TRBD2. The CDR3 contains 16 residues. Per the germline V gene, CDR1 is GTSNPN and CDR2 is SVGIG (reference sequence). The J segment lost 2 bases and the V segment lost 1 base, leaving 5 bases of the junction unmatched. The CDR3 DNA reads as TGTGCCTGGAGTGGTTTACTAGCGGGAGTCACAGATACGCAGTATTTT. The encoded protein is CAWSGLLAGVTDTQYF.